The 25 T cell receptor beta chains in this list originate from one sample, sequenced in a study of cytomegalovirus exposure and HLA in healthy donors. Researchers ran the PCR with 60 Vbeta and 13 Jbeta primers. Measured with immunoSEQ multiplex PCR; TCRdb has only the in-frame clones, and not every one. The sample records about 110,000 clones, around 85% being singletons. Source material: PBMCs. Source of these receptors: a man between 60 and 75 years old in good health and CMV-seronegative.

This CDR3 is CSVGQGSRETQYF. The CDR3 nucleotides are TGCAGCGTAGGACAGGGAAGTAGGGAGACCCAGTACTTC. The V and J genes are TRBV29-1 and TRBJ2-5, with TRBD1 matching over 8 bases. The V gene end was trimmed by 6 bases and the J gene end by 5 bases; junction bases not matched to a gene: 8. This CDR3 contains 13 residues. CDR1 is SQVTM and CDR2 is ANQGSEA in the germline V gene. Variable domain in full (rest from reference TRBV29-1 and TRBJ2-5): SAVISQKPSRDICQRGTSLTIQCQVDSQVTMMFWYRQQPGQSLTLIATANQGSEATYESGFVIDKFPISRPNLTFSTLTVSNMSPEDSSIYLCSVGQGSRETQYFGPGTRLLVL.

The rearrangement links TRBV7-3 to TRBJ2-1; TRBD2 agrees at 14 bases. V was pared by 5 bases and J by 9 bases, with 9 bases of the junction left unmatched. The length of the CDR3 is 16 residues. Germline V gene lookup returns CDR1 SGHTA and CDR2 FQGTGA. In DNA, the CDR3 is TGTGCCAGCAGCCAGGGGACTAGCGGGGGTATGGGTGAGCAGTTCTTC. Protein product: CASSQGTSGGMGEQFF.

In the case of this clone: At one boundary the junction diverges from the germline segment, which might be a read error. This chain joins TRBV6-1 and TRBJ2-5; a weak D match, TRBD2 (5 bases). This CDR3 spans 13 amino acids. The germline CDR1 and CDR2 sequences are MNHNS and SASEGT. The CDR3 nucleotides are TGTGCCACCTATGTGGGAGACCAAGAGACCCGGTACTTC. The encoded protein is CATYVGDQETRYF.

The CDR3 protein is CILDRGYEQYV. The CDR3, as DNA: TGCATCTTGGACAGGGGATACGAGCAGTACGTC. The rearrangement uses TRBV20-1 and TRBJ2-7; 9 bases align to TRBD1. The CDR3 is made up of 11 amino acids. The germline V gene has CDR1 DFQATT and CDR2 SNEGSKA (reference sequence).

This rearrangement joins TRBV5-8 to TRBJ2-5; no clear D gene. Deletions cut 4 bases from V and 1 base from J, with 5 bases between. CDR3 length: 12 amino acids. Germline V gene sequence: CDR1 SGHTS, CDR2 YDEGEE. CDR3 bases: TGTGCCAGCAGCCGTCTCCAAGAGACCCAGTACTTC. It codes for CASSRLQETQYF.

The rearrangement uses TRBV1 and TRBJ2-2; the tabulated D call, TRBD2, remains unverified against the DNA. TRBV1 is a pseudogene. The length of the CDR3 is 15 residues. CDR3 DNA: TGCACCAGCAGCCAAGGGAAAGCGGGGGTGGGGGAGCTGTTTTTT. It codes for CTSSQGKAGVGELFF.

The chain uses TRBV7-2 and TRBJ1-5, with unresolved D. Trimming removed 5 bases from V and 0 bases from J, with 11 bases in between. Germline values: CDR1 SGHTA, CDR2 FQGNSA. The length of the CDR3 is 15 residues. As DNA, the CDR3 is TGTGCCAGCAGCCCACTCCTGAATAGCAATCAGCCCCAGCATTTT. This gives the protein CASSPLLNSNQPQHF.

In nucleotides, the CDR3 is TGTGCCAGCAGCCCAGGGAGCGGGAGCACCGGGGAGCTGTTTTTT. It is translated as CASSPGSGSTGELFF. This chain joins TRBV6-5 and TRBJ2-2, with 8 bases that match TRBD2. The trim removed 6 bases at V and 4 bases at J, leaving 7 bases unmatched. CDR3 length equals 15 residues. Germline V gene data show CDR1 as MNHEY and CDR2 as SVGAGI.

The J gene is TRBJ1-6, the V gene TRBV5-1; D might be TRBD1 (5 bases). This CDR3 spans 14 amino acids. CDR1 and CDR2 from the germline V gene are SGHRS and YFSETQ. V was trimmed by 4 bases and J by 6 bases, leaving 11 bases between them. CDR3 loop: CASSPQGTNSPLHF. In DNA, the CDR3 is TGCGCCAGCAGCCCGCAGGGAACTAATTCACCCCTCCACTTT.

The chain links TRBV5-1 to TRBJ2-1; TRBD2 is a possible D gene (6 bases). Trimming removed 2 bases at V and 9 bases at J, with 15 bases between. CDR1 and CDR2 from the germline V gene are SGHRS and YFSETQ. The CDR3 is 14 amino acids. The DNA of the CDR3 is TGCGCCAGCAGCTTCGGCCCCGGAGGGGTTGAGCAGTTCTTC. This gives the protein CASSFGPGGVEQFF.

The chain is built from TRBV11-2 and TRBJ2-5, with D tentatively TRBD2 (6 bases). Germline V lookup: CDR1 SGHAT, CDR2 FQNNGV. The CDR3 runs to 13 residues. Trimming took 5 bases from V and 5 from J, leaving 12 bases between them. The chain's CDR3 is CASSPGSQETQYF. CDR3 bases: TGTGCCAGCAGCCCCGGGAGTCAGGAGACCCAGTACTTC.

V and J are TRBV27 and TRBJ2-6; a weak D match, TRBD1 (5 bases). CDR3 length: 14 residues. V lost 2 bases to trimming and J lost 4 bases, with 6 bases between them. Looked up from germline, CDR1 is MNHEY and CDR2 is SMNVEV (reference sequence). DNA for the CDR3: TGTGCCAGCAGTTTACAGGGCGGGGCCAACGTCCTGACTTTC. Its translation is CASSLQGGANVLTF.

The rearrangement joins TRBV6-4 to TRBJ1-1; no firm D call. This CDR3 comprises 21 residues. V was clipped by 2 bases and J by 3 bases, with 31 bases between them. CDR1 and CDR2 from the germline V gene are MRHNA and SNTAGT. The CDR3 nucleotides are TGTGCCAGCAGTGACCCAGCGACGTTTAACCCTTTCGCCTTCCGGGACACTGAAGCTTTCTTT. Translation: CASSDPATFNPFAFRDTEAFF.

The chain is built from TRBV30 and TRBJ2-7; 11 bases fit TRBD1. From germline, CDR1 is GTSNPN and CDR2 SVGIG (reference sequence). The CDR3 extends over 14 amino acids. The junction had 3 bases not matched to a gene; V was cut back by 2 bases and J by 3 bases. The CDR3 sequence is CAWSRTGGLYEQYV. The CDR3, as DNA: TGTGCCTGGAGTCGGACAGGGGGCCTCTACGAGCAGTACGTC.

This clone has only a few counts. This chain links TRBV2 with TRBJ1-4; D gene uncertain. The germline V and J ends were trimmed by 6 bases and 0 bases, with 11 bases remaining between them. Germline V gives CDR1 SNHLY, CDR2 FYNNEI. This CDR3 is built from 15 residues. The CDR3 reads CASSADTPTNEKLFF. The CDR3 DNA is TGTGCCAGCAGCGCCGACACACCAACTAATGAAAAACTGTTTTTT. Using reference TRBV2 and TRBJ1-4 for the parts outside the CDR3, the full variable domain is EPEVTQTPSHQVTQMGQEVILRCVPISNHLYFYWYRQILGQKVEFLVSFYNNEISEKSEIFDDQFSVERPDGSNFTLKIRSTKLEDSAMYFCASSADTPTNEKLFFGSGTQLSVL.

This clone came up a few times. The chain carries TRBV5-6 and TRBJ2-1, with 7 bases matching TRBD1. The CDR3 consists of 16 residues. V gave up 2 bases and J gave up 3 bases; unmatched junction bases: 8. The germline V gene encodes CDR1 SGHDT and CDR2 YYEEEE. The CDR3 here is CASSFLRDRNYNEQFF. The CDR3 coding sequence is TGTGCCAGCAGCTTTCTCCGGGACAGAAACTACAATGAGCAGTTCTTC. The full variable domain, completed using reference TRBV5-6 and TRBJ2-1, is DAGVTQSPTHLIKTRGQQVTLRCSPKSGHDTVSWYQQALGQGPQFIFQYYEEEERQRGNFPDRFSGHQFPNYSSELNVNALLLGDSALYLCASSFLRDRNYNEQFFGPGTRLTVL.

CDR3: CASSYSSGANSPLHF. CDR3 nucleotides: TGTGCCAGCAGTTACTCGAGTGGGGCGAATTCACCCCTCCACTTT. The J gene is TRBJ1-6, the V gene TRBV6-6, with D perhaps matching TRBD1 (5 bases). The CDR3 consists of 15 residues. Trimming pared 0 bases from V and 7 bases from J, leaving 10 bases between. Per germline, CDR1 MNHNY and CDR2 SVGAGI (reference sequence).

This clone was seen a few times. The CDR3: CASTPGQINSGANVLTF. The CDR3 region has the DNA TGTGCCAGCACGCCGGGACAGATAAACTCTGGGGCCAACGTCCTGACTTTC. The J gene is TRBJ2-6, the V gene TRBV18; TRBD1 matches 7 bases. CDR1 and CDR2 from the germline V gene are KGHSH and LQKENI. The CDR3 is made up of 17 amino acids. Trimming took 8 bases from V and 0 from J; bases not matched to a gene: 10. Full variable domain (missing parts from reference TRBV18 and TRBJ2-6): NAGVMQNPRHLVRRRGQEARLRCSPMKGHSHVYWYRQLPEEGLKFMVYLQKENIIDESGMPKERFSAEFPKEGPSILRIQQVVRGDSAAYFCASTPGQINSGANVLTFGAGSRLTVL.

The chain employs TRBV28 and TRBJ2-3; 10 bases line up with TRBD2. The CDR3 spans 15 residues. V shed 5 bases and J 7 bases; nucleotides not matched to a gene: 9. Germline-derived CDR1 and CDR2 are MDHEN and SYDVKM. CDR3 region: CASSPSSGGSYTQYF. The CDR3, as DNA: TGTGCCAGCAGTCCCTCTAGCGGGGGTTCATATACGCAGTATTTT. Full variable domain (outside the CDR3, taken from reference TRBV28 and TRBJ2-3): DVKVTQSSRYLVKRTGEKVFLECVQDMDHENMFWYRQDPGLGLRLIYFSYDVKMKEKGDIPEGYSVSREKKERFSLILESASTNQTSMYLCASSPSSGGSYTQYFGPGTRLTVL.

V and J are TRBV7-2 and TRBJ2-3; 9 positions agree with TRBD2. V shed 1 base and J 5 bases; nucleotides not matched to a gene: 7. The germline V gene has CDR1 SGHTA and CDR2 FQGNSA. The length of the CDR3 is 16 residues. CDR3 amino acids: CASSLVKGLAKDTQYF. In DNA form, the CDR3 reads TGTGCCAGCAGCTTAGTCAAGGGACTAGCAAAAGATACGCAGTATTTT.

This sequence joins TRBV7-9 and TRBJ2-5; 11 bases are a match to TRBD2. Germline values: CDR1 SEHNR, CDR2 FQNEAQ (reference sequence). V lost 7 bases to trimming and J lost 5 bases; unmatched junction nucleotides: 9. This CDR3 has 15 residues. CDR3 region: CASTSSGGTRETQYF. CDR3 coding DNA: TGTGCCAGCACCTCTAGCGGGGGGACACGGGAGACCCAGTACTTC. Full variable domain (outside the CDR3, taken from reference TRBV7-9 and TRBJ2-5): DTGVSQNPRHKITKRGQNVTFRCDPISEHNRLYWYRQTLGQGPEFLTYFQNEAQLEKSRLLSDRFSAERPKGSFSTLEIQRTEQGDSAMYLCASTSSGGTRETQYFGPGTRLLVL.

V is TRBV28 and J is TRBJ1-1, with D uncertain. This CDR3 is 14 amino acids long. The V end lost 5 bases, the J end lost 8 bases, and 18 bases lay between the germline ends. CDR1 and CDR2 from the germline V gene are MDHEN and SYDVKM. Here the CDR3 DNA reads TGTGCCAGCAGTCTCCTCCCCGAGGGCCGGGAAGCTTTCTTT. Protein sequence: CASSLLPEGREAFF.

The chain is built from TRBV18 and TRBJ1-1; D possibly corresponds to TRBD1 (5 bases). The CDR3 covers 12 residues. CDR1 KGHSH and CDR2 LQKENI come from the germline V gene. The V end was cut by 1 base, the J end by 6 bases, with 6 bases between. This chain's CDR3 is CASSPQGPEAFF. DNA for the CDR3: TGTGCCAGCTCACCACAGGGGCCTGAAGCTTTCTTT.

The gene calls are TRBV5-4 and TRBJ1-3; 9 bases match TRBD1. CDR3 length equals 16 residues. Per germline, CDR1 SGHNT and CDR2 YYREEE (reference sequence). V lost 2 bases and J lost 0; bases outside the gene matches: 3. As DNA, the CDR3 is TGTGCCAGCAGCTTTGACAGGGGGAACTCTGGAAACACCATATATTTT. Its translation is CASSFDRGNSGNTIYF. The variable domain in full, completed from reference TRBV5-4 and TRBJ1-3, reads ETGVTQSPTHLIKTRGQQVTLRCSSQSGHNTVSWYQQALGQGPQFIFQYYREEENGRGNFPPRFSGLQFPNYSSELNVNALELDDSALYLCASSFDRGNSGNTIYFGEGSWLTVV.

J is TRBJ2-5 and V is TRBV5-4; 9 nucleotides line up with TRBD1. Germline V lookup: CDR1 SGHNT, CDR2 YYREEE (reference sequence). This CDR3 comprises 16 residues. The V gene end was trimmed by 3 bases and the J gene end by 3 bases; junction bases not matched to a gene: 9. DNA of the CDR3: TGTGCCAGCAGCTGGGGGGGGGACAGGGAAAAAGAGACCCAGTACTTC. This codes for CASSWGGDREKETQYF.